The source of this T cell receptor beta chain is a study of OX40 agonist ivuxolimab in advanced cancers. The assay was immunoSEQ multiplex PCR, and TCRdb's table has in-frame clones only and misses some. Found here are some 100,000 clones, about 93% of them singletons; the top ten hold over 0.7%. CDR3 length: 16 amino acids. Unmatched junction bases numbered 8, after V lost 5 bases and J lost 2 bases. CDR1 MNHEY and CDR2 SVGAGI come from the germline V gene. This receptor was identified in an adult with an advanced solid tumor such as melanoma, head and neck, liver or kidney cancer. This chain joins TRBV6-5 and TRBJ2-7; 11 nucleotides align to TRBD1. The sample was CD4+ or CD8+ T cells sorted from blood, taken in a trial of the OX40 agonist ivuxolimab. CDR3 DNA sequence: TGTGCCAGCAGTAACTGGAGGGGACAGGGGGCCTACGAGCAGTACTTC. Amino acids: CASSNWRGQGAYEQYF.